Described below is a single TCR beta chain sequence and its context. What this receptor recognizes is not known. The sample holds no much larger clone one base away, and base qualities are not on file. The library was obtained by the immunoSEQ multiplex PCR assay. For the multiplex PCR, a mixture combining 60 forward primers for TCR Vbeta segments and 13 reverse primers for TCR Jbeta segments was used. The CDR3 region of rearranged TCR beta genes was amplified from genomic DNA by a multiplex PCR assay. On the Illumina HiSeq System, the amplified TCR beta libraries were sequenced as 87-base-pair reads. In the paper's pipeline: In a later analysis, roughly 80 million unique TCR beta chains were counted across the 500 to 700 repertoires, and approximately 9.9 million of these chains were shared by at least two donors. To remove PCR and sequencing errors, raw reads were error-corrected and collapsed into unique sequences using a nearest-neighbor algorithm that merged closely related sequences. V, D and J gene segments were assigned by aligning CDR3 sequences to IMGT reference sequences. For a sequence to be retained, a match of at least six nucleotides to both a V gene segment and a J gene segment was required. A rearrangement was called productive if the CDR3 had no stop codons and remained in frame with V and J, and every other rearrangement was called non-productive. Following IMGT convention, CDR3 was defined as the stretch from the second conserved V-encoded cysteine to the conserved J-encoded phenylalanine. The earlier analysis of about 590 of the donors excluded sequences that lacked an unambiguous match to a single V gene segment. An earlier analysis of some 500 of the donors classified V segments as functional when productive rearrangements were above 56.7% and as segregating when the standard deviation between donors was above 5%. To diagnose cytomegalovirus status from the catalog of TCR beta chain sequences, a statistical classification framework was built. In a later analysis, V and J genes were assigned by comparing TCR nucleotide sequences against IMGT/GENE-DB human TR gene sequences. Using the TCRdist pipeline, a later analysis assigned CDR3 sequences along with most-parsimonious VDJ recombination scenarios. In a later analysis, each TCR beta chain was defined by its CDR3 amino acid sequence together with its V-gene family, and reads without a unique V-gene family were excluded. As a way to deal with suspected cross-contamination and a sequencing artifact, a later analysis dropped 450 to 600 nucleotide sequences that were highly shared and had low generation probability. In a later analysis, a clonal expansion index was calculated for each public chain from normalized within-repertoire ranks of inferred template counts. In a later analysis, generation probabilities were computed using a VDJ recombination model fitted to out-of-frame rearrangements, and the results were checked against IGoR. Hypergeometric tests were used in a later analysis to score TCR-TCR, TCR-HLA and TCR-CMV co-occurrence, with a repertoire-size bias correction applied to the TCR pairs. In a later analysis, false discovery rates were estimated by permuting HLA or CMV assignments 20 times. In a later analysis, co-occurring TCRs were grouped with DBSCAN, and TCRdist sequence similarity was added when clustering was performed within HLA-allele-positive subsets. Co-occurrence clustering excluded repertoires with fewer than 30,000 or more than 120,000 public chains, plus five with anomalous nucleotide sharing. TCRdb limited this immuneACCESS table to in-frame rearrangements with V and J called. A share of clones is missing; checked studies link under half to unresolved V genes, and the rest is unexplained. V and J calls and clone size are as listed in that table; D and trimming were resolved from the DNA. Within this sample are tens of thousands of clones, with over 60% of them counted one time only. 9.5% to 13% of the sample comes from the top ten.

The data derive from a study of cytomegalovirus exposure and HLA in healthy donors (dated by TCRdb to 2017 to 2019). Some background on the complete study: An earlier analysis of approximately 590 of the donors reported 250 to 350 Gb of sequence data and 100 million to 130 million unique TCR beta sequences from roughly 180 million T cells. Roughly 300 gigabases of sequencing data and approximately 80 million unique TCR sequences were included in an early release covering 500 to 750 HLA-typed donors. Of the approximately 370 genotyped donors, less than 90% were placed in the genetic ancestry cluster associated with self-reported Caucasian donors. The study aimed to test whether signatures of past pathogen exposure could be identified by cataloging public T cell receptors. Using immunosequencing, the study profiled T cell repertoires from around 670 subjects and related those repertoires to cytomegalovirus serostatus. In addition to the first cohort of several hundred subjects, a separate validation cohort of approximately 120 different subjects was used. To predict cytomegalovirus infection status, the study combined high-throughput TCR immunosequencing, statistical association of individual TCRs with disease status, and machine learning. To study patterns of TCR occurrence, a later analysis re-analyzed previously published TCR beta repertoires from 666 donors and added high-resolution HLA genotyping. Rather than drawing on any new phenotypic data, the later analysis identified candidate immune exposures from TCR beta sequences and the way those sequences occurred across donors. In an earlier analysis of a few hundred of the donors, high-throughput TCR beta sequencing was used to judge whether each TCR beta V gene segment behaved as functional or pseudogenic. Donor age, sex, ethnicity and CMV serostatus were collected together with the repertoire data. In a later genetic analysis, genome-wide SNP genotypes for about 65% of the roughly 670 donors were used, and that subset was treated as a discovery cohort. Every repertoire in the discovery cohort had been generated on one and the same sequencing platform. Class I and class II HLA loci were covered by the typing at four-digit resolution. Typing coverage varied by locus: about 629-630 donors for A, B, C, DRB1 and DQB1; about 520 for DQA1; about 570 for DPA1; roughly 450 for DPB1. Because of strong linkage in the cohort, 4 to 6 DR-DQ haplotypes were treated as single units for association and clustering. Among 300 to 500 genotyped donors of the cohort, an average of roughly 230,000 unique TCR beta nucleotide sequences was sequenced per donor, of which roughly 17% were non-productive. Study-wide conclusions, independent of this receptor: Some IMGT-functional V segments, including TRBV6-2 and TRBV6-3, could not be distinguished by the 87-base-pair reads and were therefore excluded. Broadly in line with IMGT annotations, most TCR beta V segments showed up in productive rearrangements about 87% or about 30% of the time in an earlier analysis of roughly 590 of the donors. A further reported finding was that TCR beta sequences accurately predicted the HLA-A and HLA-B alleles for most subjects in the first cohort. According to a later analysis, TCR association rates differed among HLA loci, with DRB1 alleles showing the most associated TCRs and HLA-C alleles showing the fewest. CMV serostatus was the only immune exposure information available for the cohort. According to a later analysis, most CMV-associated TCR beta chains appeared to be HLA-restricted, and the HLA associations seemed to be driven largely by CMV exposure. The authors suggested that the approach could potentially be generalized to other disease states and immunological phenotypes. Most TCR sequences were observed very rarely across donors, whereas some public TCRs were present in many individuals. The classifier was reported to diagnose cytomegalovirus status with high specificity and sensitivity in both the original and validation cohorts. In a later analysis, 15,000 to 20,000 TCR beta sequences were associated with specific HLA alleles at a false discovery rate of 0.05. A later analysis found that HLA-associated TCR beta chains were more clonally expanded and had lower generation probabilities than equally common non-associated chains. The study gave a list of 150 to 200 TCR beta chains associated with cytomegalovirus. According to a later genetic analysis, donors in an Asian-associated ancestry cluster had fewer N-insertions in productive TCRs than the approximately 630-donor mean. Roughly uniform sequencing depth across donors was assumed in presence/absence analyses, although this assumption may not hold. When HLA alleles, especially DR and DQ, strongly co-occurred, attributing TCR associations to individual alleles was difficult. A later analysis reported that several top co-occurrence clusters appeared linked to parvovirus B19, influenza, CMV and Epstein-Barr virus. An association between a missense DCLRE1C variant and V-gene and J-gene trimming of TCR beta chains was found in a later genetic analysis and replicated in an independent cohort. The earlier analysis of 450 to 700 of the donors excluded seventeen rarely observed V segments, including chromosome 9 orphons, because counts were too low. A group of highly shared sequence variants was considered likely to be a technical artifact of the sequencing pipeline. Because HLA typing was missing for some donors at each locus, association tests included only the typed subset. Only TCR beta chains were sequenced in this cohort, and the absence of alpha or paired-chain data limited detectable features. Correlated functional status among segregating V segments might reflect linkage disequilibrium, but an unknown experimental factor could not be ruled out. In vitro tests confirmed that three of the cytomegalovirus-associated TCR beta chains recognize cytomegalovirus antigens.

Germline trimming: 1 base from V, 6 bases from J; junction bases outside gene matches: 3. CDR1 and CDR2 are read off the germline V gene as SGDLS and YYNGEE. From the cysteine up to the phenylalanine, the CDR3 has a length of 15 residues. The entry retains the CDR3 DNA only, 45 bases that are in frame from base 1. The cohort comprised 550 to 700 healthy bone marrow donors. All cohort members were sampled while nominally healthy, although unrecorded immune exposures were likely present. The donor was CMV seropositive and belonged to the group of 250 to 300 seropositive cohort members. A peripheral blood sample was collected from each donor, and TCR beta sequencing was performed on peripheral blood mononuclear cells. The Qiagen DNeasy Blood Extraction Kit was used to extract genomic DNA from the blood cell samples.

The sequencing input was PBMCs. The rearranged segments are TRBV9 and TRBJ1-6; TRBD1 matches 8 bases in the middle. This clonotype was obtained from a male donor in good health and CMV-seropositive. This receptor has the CDR3 CASSVSGGGNSPLHF. Read as DNA, the sequence is TGTGCCAGCAGCGTATCAGGGGGCGGTAATTCACCCCTCCACTTT.